This TCR beta chain was documented in a study of cytomegalovirus exposure and HLA in healthy donors. CDR3 length equals 16 residues. Germline values: CDR1 LGHNA, CDR2 YNFKEQ. J was trimmed by 7 bases and V by 1 base; bases with no gene match: 7. Researchers ran the PCR with 60 Vbeta and 13 Jbeta primers. Profiling relied on immunoSEQ multiplex PCR, and the TCRdb table lists in-frame clones only, not all of them. The repertoire holds 150,000 to 200,000 clones, with 68% as singletons. A word on this clone: Its cognate antigen is unknown.

Study results and caveats: The classifier was said to identify cytomegalovirus status with high specificity and sensitivity. Previous analysis showed most TCR beta V segments were productive about 90% or about 30% of the time. The study designated 150 to 200 TCR beta chains cytomegalovirus-associated.

The sequence derives from a woman under 30 in good health and CMV-seropositive. The chain uses TRBV4-2 and TRBJ2-1; 10 bases are shared with TRBD2. The sample comprised PBMCs. CDR3 protein: CASSQVLAGVSNEQFF. The DNA for the CDR3 is TGTGCCAGCAGCCAAGTTCTAGCGGGAGTGTCTAATGAGCAGTTCTTC.